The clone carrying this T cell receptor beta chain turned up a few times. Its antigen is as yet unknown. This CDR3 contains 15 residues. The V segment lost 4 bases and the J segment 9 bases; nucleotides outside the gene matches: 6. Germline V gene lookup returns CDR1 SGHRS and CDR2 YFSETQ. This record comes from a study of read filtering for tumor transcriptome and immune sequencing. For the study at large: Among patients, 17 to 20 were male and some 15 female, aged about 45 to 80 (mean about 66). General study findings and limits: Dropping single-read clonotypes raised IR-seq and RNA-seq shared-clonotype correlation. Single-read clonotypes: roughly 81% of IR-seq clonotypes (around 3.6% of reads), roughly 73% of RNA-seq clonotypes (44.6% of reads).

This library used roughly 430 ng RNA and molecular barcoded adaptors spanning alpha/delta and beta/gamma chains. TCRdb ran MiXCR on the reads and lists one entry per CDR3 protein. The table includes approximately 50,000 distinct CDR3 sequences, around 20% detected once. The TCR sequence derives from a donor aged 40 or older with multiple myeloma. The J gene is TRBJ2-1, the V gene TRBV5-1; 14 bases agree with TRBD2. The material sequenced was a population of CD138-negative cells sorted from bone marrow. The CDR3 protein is CASSLGLAGGIEQFF. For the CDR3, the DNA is TGCGCCAGCAGCCTTGGACTAGCGGGAGGAATTGAGCAGTTCTTC.